This paragraph covers one T cell receptor (beta chain) sequence. Cohort allocation depended upon clinical history that participants reported. A case of COVID-19 had been met by exposed participants within 2 weeks before study entry. This CDR3 contains 14 residues. V shed 4 bases and J 7 bases; nucleotides not matched to a gene: 6. Germline V gene lookup returns CDR1 KGHSH and CDR2 LQKENI. Sequenced by immunoSEQ multiplex PCR; TCRdb stores in-frame clones only, minus some. The sample shows about 320,000 clones, 90% of them seen only once. This record comes from a study of blood T cell repertoires in COVID-19. Turning to the study itself: The samples span acute and convalescent COVID-19 from the United States, Italy and Spain. PBMCs, B-cell-depleted T cells, or T cells provided the cDNA or gDNA that made up the material.

The J gene is TRBJ1-4, the V gene TRBV18; 7 bases fit TRBD1. This clonotype was sampled from a woman between 25 and 40 years old who had been exposed to COVID-19. The specimen was PBMCs or T cells enriched from blood (not recorded which). The CDR3 sequence is CASSQDRAGEKLFF. In DNA form, the CDR3 reads TGTGCCAGCTCACAAGACAGGGCAGGTGAAAAACTGTTTTTT.